This T cell receptor beta chain is from a study of T cell repertoires in cytomegalovirus infection. Looking at the study overall: Public TCR beta signatures were indicative of both CMV infection and a matching HLA type.

In TCRdb, the reads were re-called with MiXCR into one record per CDR3 protein. The sample has under 850,000 distinct CDR3 sequences, 35% seen once. Whole-study results and caveats: Ex vivo, HLA-C-restricted CMV-specific TCR beta clonotypes prevailed over the rest of the response. Accumulated public TCR beta family frequency recognized individuals carrying CMV together with the relevant HLA.

There are 15 residues in the CDR3. Trimming pared 7 bases from V and 3 bases from J, leaving 18 bases between. Germline-derived CDR1 and CDR2 are LNHDA and SQIVND (reference sequence). Only a few counts were recorded for this clonotype. Antigen: not known. The sequenced sample consisted of PBMCs. The chain is built from TRBV19 and TRBJ1-1, with D hard to call. The sequence came from a human donor in good health (CMV status not recorded). Some clones in this sample may be carry-over from other donors' samples. The DNA for the CDR3 is TGTGCCAGTACCAATAGGTCGGAAAGGGACACTGAAGCTTTCTTT. Translated, it gives CASTNRSERDTEAFF.